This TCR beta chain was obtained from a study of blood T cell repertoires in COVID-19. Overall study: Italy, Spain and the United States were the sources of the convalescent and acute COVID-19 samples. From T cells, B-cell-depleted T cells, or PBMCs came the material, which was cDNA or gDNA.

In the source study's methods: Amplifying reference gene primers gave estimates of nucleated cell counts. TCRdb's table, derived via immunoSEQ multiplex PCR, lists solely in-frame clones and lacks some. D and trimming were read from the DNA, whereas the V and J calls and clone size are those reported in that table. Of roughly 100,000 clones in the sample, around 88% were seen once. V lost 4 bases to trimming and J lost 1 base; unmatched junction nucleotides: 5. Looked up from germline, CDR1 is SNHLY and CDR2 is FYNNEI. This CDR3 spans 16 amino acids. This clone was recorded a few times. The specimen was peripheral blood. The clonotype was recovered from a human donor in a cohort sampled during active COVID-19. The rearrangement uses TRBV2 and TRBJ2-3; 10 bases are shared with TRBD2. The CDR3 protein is CASSASLAGRTDTQYF. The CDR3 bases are TGTGCCAGCAGTGCCTCACTAGCGGGGCGCACAGATACGCAGTATTTT. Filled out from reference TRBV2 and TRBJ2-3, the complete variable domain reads EPEVTQTPSHQVTQMGQEVILRCVPISNHLYFYWYRQILGQKVEFLVSFYNNEISEKSEIFDDQFSVERPDGSNFTLKIRSTKLEDSAMYFCASSASLAGRTDTQYFGPGTRLTVL.